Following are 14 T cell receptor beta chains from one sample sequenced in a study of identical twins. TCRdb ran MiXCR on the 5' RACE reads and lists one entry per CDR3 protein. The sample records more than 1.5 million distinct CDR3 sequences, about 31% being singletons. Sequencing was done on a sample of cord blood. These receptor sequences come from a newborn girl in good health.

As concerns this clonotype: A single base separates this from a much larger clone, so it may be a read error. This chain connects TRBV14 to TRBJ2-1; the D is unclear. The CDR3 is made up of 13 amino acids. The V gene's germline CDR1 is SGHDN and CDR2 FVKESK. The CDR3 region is CASTPSPRNGQFF. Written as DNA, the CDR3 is TGTGCCAGCACCCCCTCTCCCCGCAATGGGCAGTTCTTC.

The CDR3 bases are TGCAGTGCTAACCCTGGGATTCTCTACGAGCAGTACTTC. Its protein product is CSANPGILYEQYF. The chain recombines TRBV20-1 with TRBJ2-7; no clear D gene. CDR3 length equals 13 residues. Germline V gene data show CDR1 as DFQATT and CDR2 as SNEGSKA (reference sequence). V was shortened by 4 bases and J by 3 bases, with 13 bases between the two germline ends.

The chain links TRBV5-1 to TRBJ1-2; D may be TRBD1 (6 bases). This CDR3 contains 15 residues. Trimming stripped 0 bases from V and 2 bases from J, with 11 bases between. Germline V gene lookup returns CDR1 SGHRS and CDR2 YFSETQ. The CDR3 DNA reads TGCGCCAGCAGCTTGGCCACAGGGATCAACTATGGCTACACCTTC. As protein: CASSLATGINYGYTF.

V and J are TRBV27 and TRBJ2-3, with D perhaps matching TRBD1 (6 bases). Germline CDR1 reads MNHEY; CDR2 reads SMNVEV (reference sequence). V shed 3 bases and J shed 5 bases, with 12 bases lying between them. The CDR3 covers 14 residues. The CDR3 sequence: CASSLRQGKDTQYF. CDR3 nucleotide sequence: TGTGCCAGCAGTTTGAGGCAGGGGAAAGATACGCAGTATTTT.

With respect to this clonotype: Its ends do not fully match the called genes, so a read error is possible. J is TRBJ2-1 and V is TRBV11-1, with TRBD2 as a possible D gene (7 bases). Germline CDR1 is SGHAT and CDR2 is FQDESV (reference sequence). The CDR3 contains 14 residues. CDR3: CASGLGGGLAKEFF. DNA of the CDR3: TGTGCCAGCGGCTTAGGGGGGGGGCTAGCGAAAGAGTTCTTC.

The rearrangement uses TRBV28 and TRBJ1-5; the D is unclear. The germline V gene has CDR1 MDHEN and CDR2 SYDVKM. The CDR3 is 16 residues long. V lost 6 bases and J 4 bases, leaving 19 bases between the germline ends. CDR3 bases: TGTGCCAGCAGGCTCGGTAGTGGAGAGGCTAATCAGCCCCAGCATTTT. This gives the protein CASRLGSGEANQPQHF.

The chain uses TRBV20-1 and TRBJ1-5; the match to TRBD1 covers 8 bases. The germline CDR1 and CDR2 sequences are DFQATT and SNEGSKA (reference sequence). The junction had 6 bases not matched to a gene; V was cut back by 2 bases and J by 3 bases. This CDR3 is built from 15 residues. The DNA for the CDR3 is TGCAGTGCTAGAACGACAGGGGTGGACAATCAGCCCCAGCATTTT. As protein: CSARTTGVDNQPQHF.

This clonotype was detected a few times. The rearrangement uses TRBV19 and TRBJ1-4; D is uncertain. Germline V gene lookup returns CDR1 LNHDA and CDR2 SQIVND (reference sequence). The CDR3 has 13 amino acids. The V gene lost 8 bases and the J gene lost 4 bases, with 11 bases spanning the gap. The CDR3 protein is CASYREDNEKLFF. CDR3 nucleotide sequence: TGTGCCAGTTACCGGGAGGATAATGAAAAACTGTTTTTT.

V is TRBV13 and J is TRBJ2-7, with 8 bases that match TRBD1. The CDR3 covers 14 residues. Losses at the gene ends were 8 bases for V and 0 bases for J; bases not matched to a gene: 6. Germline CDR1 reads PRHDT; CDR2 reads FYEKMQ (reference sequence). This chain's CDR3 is CASRPDRDSYEQYF. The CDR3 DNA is TGTGCCAGCCGCCCGGACAGGGACTCCTACGAGCAGTACTTC.

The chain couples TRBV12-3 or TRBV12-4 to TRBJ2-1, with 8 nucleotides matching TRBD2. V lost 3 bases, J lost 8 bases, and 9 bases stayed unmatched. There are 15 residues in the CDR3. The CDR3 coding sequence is TGTGCCAGCAGTTTTACGGGGGGGCCCGTCGATGAGCAGTTCTTC. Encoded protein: CASSFTGGPVDEQFF.

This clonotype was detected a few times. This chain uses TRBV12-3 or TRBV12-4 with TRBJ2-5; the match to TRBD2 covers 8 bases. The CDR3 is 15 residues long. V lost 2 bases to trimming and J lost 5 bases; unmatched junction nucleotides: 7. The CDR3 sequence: CASSLWGLGEETQYF. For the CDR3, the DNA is TGTGCCAGCAGTTTATGGGGACTAGGCGAGGAGACCCAGTACTTC.

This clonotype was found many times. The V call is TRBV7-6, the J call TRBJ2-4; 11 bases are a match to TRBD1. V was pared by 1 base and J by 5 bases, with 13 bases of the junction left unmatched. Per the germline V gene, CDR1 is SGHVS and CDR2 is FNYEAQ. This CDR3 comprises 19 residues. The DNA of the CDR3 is TGTGCCAGCAGCTTAGACTATAGAAGGACAGGGGGCAAAGAAAACATTCAGTACTTC. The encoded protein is CASSLDYRRTGGKENIQYF.

CDR3 in amino acids: CASSFSPINEQFF. CDR3 coding DNA: TGTGCCAGCAGTTTCTCTCCCATCAATGAGCAGTTCTTC. The chain employs TRBV12-3 or TRBV12-4 and TRBJ2-1; D ambiguous. CDR3 length: 13 amino acids. Trimming shortened V by 3 bases and J by 6 bases, and 9 bases separated the two germline ends.

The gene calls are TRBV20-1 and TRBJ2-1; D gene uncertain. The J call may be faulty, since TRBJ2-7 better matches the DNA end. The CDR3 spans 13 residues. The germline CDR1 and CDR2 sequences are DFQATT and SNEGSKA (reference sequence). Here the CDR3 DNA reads TGCAGTGCTGATGGACGGAGAAACTACGAGCAGTACTTC. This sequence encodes CSADGRRNYEQYF.